The rows below give T cell receptor beta chains drawn from one sample of a study of T cell responses to AZD1222 COVID-19 vaccine. Measured with immunoSEQ multiplex PCR; TCRdb has only the in-frame clones, and not every one. The profile shows around 100,000 clones, around 91% of them singletons. Sample: peripheral blood, taken on day 0 of AZD1222 vaccination. The receptors were sampled from an adult in good health. Both conserved end residues are part of each CDR3. D genes are given only for firm matches. For some rows the clone size is stated as once, few or many, or as a class when expanded; others skip it.

j_call,clone_size,d_call,v_call,cdr3_nt,cdr3_aa
TRBJ2-1,.,TRBD2,TRBV7-9,TGTGCCAGCAGCTTATCCCCATCGAGGGCTAGCGGGTCGAATGAGCAGTTCTTC,CASSLSPSRASGSNEQFF
TRBJ1-1,.,.,TRBV5-1,TGCGCCAGCAGCTTGGCAGGGGCCCTTGAAGCTTTCTTT,CASSLAGALEAFF
TRBJ1-5,.,.,TRBV19,TGTGCCAGTAGAACGGGAGGAGTTAGTCAGCCCCAGCATTTT,CASRTGGVSQPQHF
TRBJ2-2,.,TRBD1,TRBV27,TGTGCCAGCAGACGTAACAGGGGGTCGGGCGGGGAGCTGTTTTTT,CASRRNRGSGGELFF
TRBJ2-7,once,.,TRBV6-5,TGTGCCAGCAGTTACACTAGCGGGACAGGGGTCGAGCAGTACTTC,CASSYTSGTGVEQYF
TRBJ2-4,.,.,TRBV3-1/TRBV3-2,TGTGCCAGCAGCCAAGTCGCGACGCGGGGTGGTCAAAACATTCAGTACTTC,CASSQVATRGGQNIQYF
TRBJ2-3,.,TRBD1,TRBV5-1,TGCGCCAGCAGCTTACAGGGGTTGGGCACAGATACGCAGTATTTT,CASSLQGLGTDTQYF
TRBJ2-7,.,.,TRBV27,TGTGCCAGCAGTTCAACAGACTACGAGCAGTACTTC,CASSSTDYEQYF
TRBJ2-7,.,.,TRBV19,TGTGCCAGTAGTCAGGACAACCCCTACGAGCAGTACTTC,CASSQDNPYEQYF
TRBJ2-4,.,.,TRBV6-5,TGTGCCAGCGGGGTCTGGGGGGATCAGGACTTC,CASGVWGDQDF
TRBJ2-7,.,TRBD2,TRBV6-2/TRBV6-3,TGTGCCAGCAGCGGGACTAGCGGAGCCTACGAGCAGTACTTC,CASSGTSGAYEQYF
TRBJ2-1,once,TRBD2,TRBV5-1,TGCGCCAGCAGCTCGGTTGGGACTAGCGGTCGCTCCTACAATGAGCAGTTCTTC,CASSSVGTSGRSYNEQFF
TRBJ2-7,.,TRBD2,TRBV15,TGTGCCACCAGCAGAGATCGGACTAGCGGGAGTTACGAGCAGTACTTC,CATSRDRTSGSYEQYF
TRBJ2-1,once,TRBD2,TRBV7-3,TGTGCCAGCTCGATGCTAGCGGGAGTTGGCTACAATGAGCAGTTCTTC,CASSMLAGVGYNEQFF
TRBJ2-1,.,.,TRBV24-1,TGTGCCACCAGTGATTTCCTCCGGGCTGACAATGAGCAGTTCTTC,CATSDFLRADNEQFF
TRBJ1-1,.,TRBD1,TRBV12-3/TRBV12-4,TGTGCCAGCAGCGACAGGGATAGGACTGAAGCTTTCTTT,CASSDRDRTEAFF
TRBJ2-5,once,TRBD2,TRBV13,TGTGCCAGCAGCTTAGGACCCCTGACTAGCGAGACCCAGTACTTC,CASSLGPLTSETQYF
TRBJ2-7,.,.,TRBV27,TGTGCCAGCAGTTTTGGTGCAGCTCACGAGCAGTACTTC,CASSFGAAHEQYF
TRBJ2-7,.,TRBD1,TRBV24-1,TGTGCCACCAGTGATTCCGGGACAGGGGCCTACGAGCAGTACTTC,CATSDSGTGAYEQYF
TRBJ1-1,.,.,TRBV6-5,TGTGCCAGCAGTTACGAAGCGGAGAACACTGAAGCTTTCTTT,CASSYEAENTEAFF
TRBJ2-1,few,TRBD1,TRBV19,TGTGCCAGTAGTAGTGGACAGGGAGGCAATGAGCAGTTCTTC,CASSSGQGGNEQFF
TRBJ1-1,.,.,TRBV29-1,TGCAGCGTTGGGGGCGAAAGAGGGGTTGGCACTGAAGCTTTCTTT,CSVGGERGVGTEAFF